The clone carrying this T cell receptor (beta chain) turned up a few times. The data belong to a study of shared T cell receptors in the human thymus. Here immunoSEQ multiplex PCR was the method, and the copy in TCRdb shows in-frame clones only, minus some. The sample records about 660,000 clones, roughly 90% being singletons. Germline CDR1 LGHNA, CDR2 YSLEER. This CDR3 spans 15 amino acids. Trimming pared 4 bases from V and 1 base from J, leaving 11 bases between. The same sample was also used in a study of human thymus T cells.

The receptor comes from a boy under two years old with a congenital heart defect. The source material was thymocytes. The J gene is TRBJ1-3, the V gene TRBV4-3, with D unclear. CDR3 region: CASSPRGRSGNTIYF. CDR3 bases: TGCGCCAGCAGCCCTCGGGGTCGATCTGGAAACACCATATATTTT.